This T cell receptor (beta chain) was profiled in a study of chronic HIV infection and antiretroviral therapy. This clonotype was counted only a few times. With 0 bases clipped from V and 5 bases from J, the junction kept 3 bases outside the gene matches. The CDR3 sequence is 14 residues long. From germline, CDR1 is MNHEY and CDR2 SVGAGI. TCRdb re-analysed the 5' RACE reads in MiXCR, keeping a single row per CDR3 protein. The table includes about 48,000 distinct CDR3 sequences, 15% to 20% detected once. The V and J genes are TRBV6-5 and TRBJ1-1; 7 nucleotides line up with TRBD1. This TCR derives from an adult who had HIV and had not received antiretroviral therapy, or was an uninfected healthy control (not recorded which). Input material: peripheral blood. This CDR3 is CASSYSQGGTEAFF. The CDR3 nucleotides read TGTGCCAGCAGTTACTCCCAGGGGGGGACTGAAGCTTTCTTT.